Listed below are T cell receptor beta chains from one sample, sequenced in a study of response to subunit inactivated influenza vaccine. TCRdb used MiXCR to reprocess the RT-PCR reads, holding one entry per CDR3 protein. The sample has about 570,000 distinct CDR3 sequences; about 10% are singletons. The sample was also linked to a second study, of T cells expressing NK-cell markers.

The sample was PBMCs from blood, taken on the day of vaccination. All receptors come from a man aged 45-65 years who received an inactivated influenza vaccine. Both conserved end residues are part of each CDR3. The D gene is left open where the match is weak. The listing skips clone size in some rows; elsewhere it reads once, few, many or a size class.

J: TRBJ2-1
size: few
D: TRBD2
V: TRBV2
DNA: TGTGCCAGCAGTGAACCCCGGACTAGCGGGGCCCATGAGCAGTTCTTC
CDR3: CASSEPRTSGAHEQFF

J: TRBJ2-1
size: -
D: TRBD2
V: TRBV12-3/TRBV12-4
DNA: TGTGCCAGCAGTTTCAGAACTAGCGGGGGGGCAGCGAATGAGCAGTTCTTC
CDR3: CASSFRTSGGAANEQFF

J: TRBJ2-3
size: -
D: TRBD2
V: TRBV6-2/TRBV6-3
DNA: TGTGCCAGCAGTAACCCTAGCGGGACGGACACAGATACGCAGTATTTT
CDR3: CASSNPSGTDTDTQYF

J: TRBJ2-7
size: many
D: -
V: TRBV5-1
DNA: TGCGCCAGCAGCTTGGGACAGACGAGCTCCTACGAGCAGTACTTC
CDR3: CASSLGQTSSYEQYF

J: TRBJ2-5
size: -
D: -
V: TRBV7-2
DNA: TGTGCCAGCAGCCCCAGGGGACTGGGTAGTATGTGGACCCAGTACTTC
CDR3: CASSPRGLGSMWTQYF

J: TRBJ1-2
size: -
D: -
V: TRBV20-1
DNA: TGCAGTGCTAGAAACAACAGGAGAAGGGGTGGCTACACCTTC
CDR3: CSARNNRRRGGYTF

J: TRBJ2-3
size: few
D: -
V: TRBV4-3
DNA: TGCGCCAGCAGCCATTCAGGTGATACGCAGTATTTT
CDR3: CASSHSGDTQYF

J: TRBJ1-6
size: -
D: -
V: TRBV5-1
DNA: TGCGCCAGACCCACCCCGGCGGGACCGAATTCACCCCTCCACTTT
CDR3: CARPTPAGPNSPLHF

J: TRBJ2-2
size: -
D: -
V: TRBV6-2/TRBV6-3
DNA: TGTGCCAGCAGTTACGGTAACCACCAGTCTACGGGGGAGCTGTTTTTT
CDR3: CASSYGNHQSTGELFF

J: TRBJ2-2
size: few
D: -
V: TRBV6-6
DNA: TGTGCCAGCAGTTACTCCCTCACCGGGGAGCTGTTTTTT
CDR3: CASSYSLTGELFF

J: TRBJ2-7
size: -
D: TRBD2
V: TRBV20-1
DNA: TGCAGTGCCGGCTTCCTAGCGGGAGTCGGCGAGCAGTACTTC
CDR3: CSAGFLAGVGEQYF

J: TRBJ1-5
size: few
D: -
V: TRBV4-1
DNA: TGCGCCAGCAGCCAAGTCGACACTGGTATTAGCAATCAGCCCCAGCATTTT
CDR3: CASSQVDTGISNQPQHF

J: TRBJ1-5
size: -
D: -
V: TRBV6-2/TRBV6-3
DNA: TGTGCCAGCAGTTACGTAGGGTCAGGGGTCCGCCGTAGCAATCAGCCCCAGCATTTT
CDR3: CASSYVGSGVRRSNQPQHF

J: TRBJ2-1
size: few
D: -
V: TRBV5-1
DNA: TGCGCCAGCAGCACTCAACAGGGTACTACCTACAATGAGCAGTTCTTC
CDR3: CASSTQQGTTYNEQFF

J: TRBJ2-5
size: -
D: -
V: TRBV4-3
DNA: TGCGCCAGCAGCCAAGTCCGCTTTGGGACCCAGTACTTC
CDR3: CASSQVRFGTQYF

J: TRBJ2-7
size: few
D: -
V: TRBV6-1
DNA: TGTGCCAGCAGTGAGAAACCCTTCTACGAGCAGTACTTC
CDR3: CASSEKPFYEQYF

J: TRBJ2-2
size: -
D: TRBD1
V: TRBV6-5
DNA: TGTGCCAGCAGTTACATTCTAGCCCAGGGGGCGAACACCGGGGAGCTGTTTTTT
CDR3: CASSYILAQGANTGELFF

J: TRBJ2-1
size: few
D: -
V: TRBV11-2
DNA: TGTGCCAGCAGCTTAGTCCAGCGTGGCCCTTACAATGAGCAGTTCTTC
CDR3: CASSLVQRGPYNEQFF

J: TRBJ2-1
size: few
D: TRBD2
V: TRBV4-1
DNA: TGCGCCAGCAGCCAAGGTGTTCCGGCGGGGGACTCCTACAATGAGCAGTTCTTC
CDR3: CASSQGVPAGDSYNEQFF

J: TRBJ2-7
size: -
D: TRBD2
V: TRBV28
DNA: TGTGCCAGCACCCTAACCCAACTAGCGTCCTACGAGCAGTACTTC
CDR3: CASTLTQLASYEQYF

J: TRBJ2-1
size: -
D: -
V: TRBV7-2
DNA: TGTGCCAGCAGTCCTTGGGGGCGGGGAGATTACAATGAGCAGTTCTTC
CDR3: CASSPWGRGDYNEQFF

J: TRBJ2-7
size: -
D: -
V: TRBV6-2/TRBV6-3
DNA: TGTGCCAGCAGTTACTTCGGGACCCATCCCTTCGAGCAGTACTTC
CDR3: CASSYFGTHPFEQYF

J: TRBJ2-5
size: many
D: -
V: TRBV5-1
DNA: TGCGCCAGCAGCTTCCAAGGGGAAGAGACCCAGTACTTC
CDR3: CASSFQGEETQYF

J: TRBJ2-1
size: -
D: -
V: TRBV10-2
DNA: TGCGCCAGCAGGGCCTGGGGGGCAACTTACAATGAGCAGTTCTTC
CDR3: CASRAWGATYNEQFF

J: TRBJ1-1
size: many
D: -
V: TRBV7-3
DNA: TGTGCCAGCAGCCGACCGGGGCAGGAGGCTTTCTTT
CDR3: CASSRPGQEAFF

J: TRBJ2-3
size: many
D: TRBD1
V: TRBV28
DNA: TGTGCCAGCAGTTTGCGACAGGGGGCCACAGATACGCAGTATTTT
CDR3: CASSLRQGATDTQYF